Listed below are T cell receptor beta chains from one sample, sequenced in a study of brain T cells in children with intractable seizures. The protocol was immunoSEQ multiplex PCR, while the TCRdb copy is restricted to in-frame clones and leaves out a portion. The sample yields about 340,000 clones, over 90% seen once. Specimen: peripheral blood, collected around 5 months after surgery. The receptors shown here come from a boy in the first two years of life with tuberous sclerosis and intractable seizures. The CDR3 runs from the conserved cysteine through the conserved F or W. The order of the fields is J gene, D gene, V gene, clone size, CDR3 protein, CDR3 DNA. A D gene is named only where the DNA matches it firmly. The size entry is marked missing in some rows and otherwise reads once, few, many or a size class.

J: TRBJ2-7; D: .; V: TRBV13; size: .; CDR3: CASSLGARSYEQYF; DNA: TGTGCCAGCAGCTTAGGCGCACGTAGCTACGAGCAGTACTTC
J: TRBJ2-7; D: .; V: TRBV7-2; size: .; CDR3: CASSSPPPPYEQYF; DNA: TGTGCCAGCAGCTCCCCCCCACCCCCCTACGAGCAGTACTTC
J: TRBJ2-7; D: TRBD2; V: TRBV7-9; size: .; CDR3: CASSGRNGTSGPPYEQYF; DNA: TGTGCCAGCAGCGGAAGGAATGGGACTAGCGGGCCACCCTACGAGCAGTACTTC
J: TRBJ2-1; D: .; V: TRBV5-1; size: once; CDR3: CASSLAPASSYNEQFF; DNA: TGCGCCAGCAGCTTGGCCCCTGCGAGCTCCTACAATGAGCAGTTCTTC
J: TRBJ2-1; D: .; V: TRBV24-1; size: .; CDR3: CATSSDNYNEQFF; DNA: TGTGCCACCAGCTCGGACAACTACAATGAGCAGTTCTTC
J: TRBJ1-6; D: TRBD1; V: TRBV7-9; size: once; CDR3: CASSSFPGTAHIALHF; DNA: TGTGCCAGCAGCTCCTTTCCCGGGACAGCGCATATTGCCCTCCACTTT
J: TRBJ1-2; D: .; V: TRBV9; size: .; CDR3: CASSQSTYGYTF; DNA: TGTGCCAGCAGCCAAAGCACCTATGGCTACACCTTC
J: TRBJ1-1; D: .; V: TRBV12-5; size: .; CDR3: CASGLVQGSEAFF; DNA: TGTGCTAGTGGTTTGGTTCAGGGGTCGGAAGCTTTCTTT
J: TRBJ1-2; D: .; V: TRBV3-1/TRBV3-2; size: .; CDR3: CASSQDRAGGYGYTF; DNA: TGTGCCAGCAGCCAAGATAGGGCAGGAGGTTACGGCTACACCTTC
J: TRBJ1-2; D: TRBD1; V: TRBV4-1; size: .; CDR3: CASSVRFTRDREYYGYTF; DNA: TGCGCCAGCAGCGTACGATTTACCAGGGACAGGGAATATTATGGCTACACCTTC
J: TRBJ1-5; D: .; V: TRBV5-5; size: .; CDR3: CASSSRESSNQPQHF; DNA: TGTGCCAGCAGCTCTCGGGAATCGAGCAATCAGCCCCAGCATTTT
J: TRBJ1-5; D: .; V: TRBV5-8; size: .; CDR3: CASSSWAHTGSENQPQHF; DNA: TGTGCCAGCAGCTCTTGGGCCCACACAGGGAGCGAAAATCAGCCCCAGCATTTT
J: TRBJ2-1; D: .; V: TRBV12-3/TRBV12-4; size: .; CDR3: CASSLGRINEQFF; DNA: TGTGCCAGCAGTTTGGGTAGGATCAATGAGCAGTTCTTC
J: TRBJ1-3; D: .; V: TRBV21-1; size: .; CDR3: CASSKARRGRSGNTIYF; DNA: TGTGCCAGCAGCAAAGCGCGTAGAGGGCGCTCTGGAAACACCATATATTTT
J: TRBJ1-1; D: .; V: TRBV6-5; size: .; CDR3: CASNSGFMNTEAFF; DNA: TGTGCCAGCAACTCGGGATTCATGAACACTGAAGCTTTCTTT
J: TRBJ1-1; D: TRBD1; V: TRBV19; size: .; CDR3: CASSPQGTEAFF; DNA: TGTGCCAGTAGCCCACAGGGGACTGAAGCTTTCTTT
J: TRBJ1-2; D: .; V: TRBV18; size: .; CDR3: CASSPVEGSAYGYTF; DNA: TGTGCCAGCTCACCAGTTGAGGGGTCGGCCTATGGCTACACCTTC
J: TRBJ2-1; D: .; V: TRBV6-5; size: .; CDR3: CAGARAPDDNEQFF; DNA: TGTGCCGGGGCCCGGGCTCCAGATGACAATGAGCAGTTCTTC
J: TRBJ2-1; D: TRBD1; V: TRBV7-9; size: .; CDR3: CASSGIRDRVHNEQFF; DNA: TGTGCCAGCAGCGGAATCCGGGACAGGGTACACAATGAGCAGTTCTTC
J: TRBJ2-7; D: TRBD1; V: TRBV11-2; size: .; CDR3: CASSLAGQAGYEQYF; DNA: TGTGCCAGCAGCTTAGCTGGACAGGCTGGTTACGAGCAGTACTTC
J: TRBJ1-6; D: TRBD1; V: TRBV5-1; size: few; CDR3: CASSLDRGYNSPLHF; DNA: TGCGCCAGCAGCTTGGACAGGGGGTATAATTCACCCCTCCACTTT
J: TRBJ1-2; D: .; V: TRBV7-9; size: .; CDR3: CASSLVVAGNYGYTF; DNA: TGTGCCAGCAGCTTAGTCGTGGCAGGAAACTATGGCTACACCTTC
J: TRBJ2-1; D: TRBD2; V: TRBV7-8; size: once; CDR3: CASSPYPSGTSGADNEQFF; DNA: TGTGCCAGCAGCCCGTACCCATCCGGGACTAGCGGAGCGGACAATGAGCAGTTCTTC
J: TRBJ2-1; D: .; V: TRBV25-1; size: .; CDR3: CASMSDEQFF; DNA: TGTGCCAGCATGAGCGATGAGCAGTTCTTC
J: TRBJ1-1; D: .; V: TRBV28; size: .; CDR3: CASSLVGGTEAFF; DNA: TGTGCCAGCAGTTTAGTCGGAGGAACTGAAGCTTTCTTT
J: TRBJ2-3; D: .; V: TRBV9; size: .; CDR3: CASSPGRGGRGATDTQYF; DNA: TGTGCCAGCAGCCCCGGAAGGGGGGGCAGGGGAGCCACAGATACGCAGTATTTT
J: TRBJ2-7; D: TRBD2; V: TRBV9; size: .; CDR3: CASSVGEGVYEQYF; DNA: TGTGCCAGCAGCGTAGGGGAGGGAGTCTACGAGCAGTACTTC
J: TRBJ1-1; D: TRBD1; V: TRBV7-3; size: .; CDR3: CASSLTGTDTEAFF; DNA: TGTGCCAGCAGCTTGACTGGGACAGACACTGAAGCTTTCTTT
J: TRBJ2-1; D: TRBD2; V: TRBV29-1; size: .; CDR3: CSATAGGSNEQFF; DNA: TGCAGCGCTACAGCGGGAGGGTCCAATGAGCAGTTCTTC
J: TRBJ2-1; D: .; V: TRBV7-9; size: many; CDR3: CASSPAGYEQFF; DNA: TGTGCCAGCAGCCCGGCAGGGTATGAGCAGTTCTTC
J: TRBJ1-2; D: TRBD1; V: TRBV7-9; size: once; CDR3: CASSLGQGNYGYTF; DNA: TGTGCCAGCAGCTTGGGACAGGGGAACTATGGCTACACCTTC
J: TRBJ2-5; D: .; V: TRBV2; size: .; CDR3: CASRHGTATSETQYF; DNA: TGTGCCAGCAGGCACGGGACTGCCACTTCCGAGACCCAGTACTTC